These 2 T cell receptor beta chains originate from one sample sequenced in a study of T cell changes during pregnancy in multiple sclerosis. TCRdb's copy holds only in-frame clones and misses some; the assay was immunoSEQ multiplex PCR. This sample yields around 67,000 clones, of which 85% to 90% are seen a single time; over 7.5% belongs to the top ten. The specimen comprised peripheral blood, sampled after pregnancy. The receptors stem from a female donor in good health, enrolled as a control in a pregnancy study.

This clone was observed once. This chain links TRBV6-5 with TRBJ2-1, with D possibly matching TRBD2 (5 bases). V was cut by 0 bases and J by 9 bases, with 15 bases left in between. Germline V gene sequence: CDR1 MNHEY, CDR2 SVGAGI. The CDR3 consists of 15 residues. For the CDR3, the DNA is TGTGCCAGCAGTTACTCCCGTATAGCGTGGGGTGAGCAGTTCTTC. It yields the protein CASSYSRIAWGEQFF.

V gene TRBV6-6 combines with J gene TRBJ1-2; unclear D gene. The germline V gene has CDR1 MNHNY and CDR2 SVGAGI (reference sequence). V was pared by 7 bases and J by 2 bases, with 14 bases between. CDR3 length equals 14 residues. CDR3: CASTPKLGNYGYTF. The CDR3 bases are TGTGCCAGCACCCCGAAACTAGGGAACTATGGCTACACCTTC.